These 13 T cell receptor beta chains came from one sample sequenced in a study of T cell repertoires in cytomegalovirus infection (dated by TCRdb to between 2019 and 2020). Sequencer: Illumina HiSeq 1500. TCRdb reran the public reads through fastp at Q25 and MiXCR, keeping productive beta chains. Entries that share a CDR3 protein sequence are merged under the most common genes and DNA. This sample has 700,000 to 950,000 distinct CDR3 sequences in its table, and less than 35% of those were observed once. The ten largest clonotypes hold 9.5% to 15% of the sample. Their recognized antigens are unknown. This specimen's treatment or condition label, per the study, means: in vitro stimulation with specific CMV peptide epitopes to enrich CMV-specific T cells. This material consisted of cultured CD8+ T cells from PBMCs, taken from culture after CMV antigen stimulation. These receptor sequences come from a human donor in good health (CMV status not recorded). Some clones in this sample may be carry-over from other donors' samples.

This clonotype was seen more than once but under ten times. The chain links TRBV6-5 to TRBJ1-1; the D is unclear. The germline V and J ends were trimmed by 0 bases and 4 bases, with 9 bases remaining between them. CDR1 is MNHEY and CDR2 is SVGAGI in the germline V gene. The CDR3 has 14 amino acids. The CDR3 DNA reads TGTGCCAGCAGTTACTCGGATGTGATCACTGAAGCTTTCTTT. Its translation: CASSYSDVITEAFF.

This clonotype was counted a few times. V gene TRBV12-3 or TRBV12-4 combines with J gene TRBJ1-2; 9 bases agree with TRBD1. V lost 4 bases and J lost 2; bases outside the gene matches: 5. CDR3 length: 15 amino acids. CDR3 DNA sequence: TGTGCCAGCAGTTCTAGTGGGACAGGGAACTATGGCTACACCTTC. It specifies CASSSSGTGNYGYTF.

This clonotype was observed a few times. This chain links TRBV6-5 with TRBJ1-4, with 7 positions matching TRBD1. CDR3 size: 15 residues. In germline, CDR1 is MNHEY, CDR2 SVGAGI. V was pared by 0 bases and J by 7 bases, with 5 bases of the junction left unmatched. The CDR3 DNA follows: TGTGCCAGCAGTTACTCGGGGCAGGGGGGTGAAAAACTGTTTTTT. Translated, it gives CASSYSGQGGEKLFF.

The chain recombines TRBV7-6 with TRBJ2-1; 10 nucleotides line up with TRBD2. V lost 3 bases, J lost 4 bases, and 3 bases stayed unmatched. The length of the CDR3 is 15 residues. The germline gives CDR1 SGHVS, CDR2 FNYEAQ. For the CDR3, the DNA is TGTGCCAGCAGCTTCGAACTAGCGGGGTACAATGAGCAGTTCTTC. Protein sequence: CASSFELAGYNEQFF.

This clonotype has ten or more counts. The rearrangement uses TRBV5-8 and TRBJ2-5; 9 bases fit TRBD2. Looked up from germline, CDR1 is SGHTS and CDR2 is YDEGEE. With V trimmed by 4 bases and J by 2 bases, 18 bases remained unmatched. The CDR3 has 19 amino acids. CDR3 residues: CASSALLRRRGGEQETQYF. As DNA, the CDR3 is TGTGCCAGCAGCGCGCTATTAAGACGGCGGGGGGGAGAACAAGAGACCCAGTACTTC.

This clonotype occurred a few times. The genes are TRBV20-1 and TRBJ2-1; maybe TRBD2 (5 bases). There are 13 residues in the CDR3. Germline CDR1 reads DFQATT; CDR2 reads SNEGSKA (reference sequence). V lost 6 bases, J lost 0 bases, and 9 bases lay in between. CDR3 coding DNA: TGCAGTGCCTACAGCGGCTCCTACAATGAGCAGTTCTTC. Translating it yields CSAYSGSYNEQFF.

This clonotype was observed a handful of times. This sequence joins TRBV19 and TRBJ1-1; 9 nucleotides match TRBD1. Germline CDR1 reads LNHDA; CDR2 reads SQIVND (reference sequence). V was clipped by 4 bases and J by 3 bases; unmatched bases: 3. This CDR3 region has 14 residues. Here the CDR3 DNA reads TGTGCCAGTAGTACTGGACAGGGGTACACTGAAGCTTTCTTT. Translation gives CASSTGQGYTEAFF.

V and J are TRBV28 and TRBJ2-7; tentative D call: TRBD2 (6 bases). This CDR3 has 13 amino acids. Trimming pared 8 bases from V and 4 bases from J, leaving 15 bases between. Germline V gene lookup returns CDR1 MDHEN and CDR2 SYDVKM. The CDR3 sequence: CASVGTANYEQYV. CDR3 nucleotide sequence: TGTGCCAGCGTGGGGACTGCTAATTACGAGCAGTACGTC.

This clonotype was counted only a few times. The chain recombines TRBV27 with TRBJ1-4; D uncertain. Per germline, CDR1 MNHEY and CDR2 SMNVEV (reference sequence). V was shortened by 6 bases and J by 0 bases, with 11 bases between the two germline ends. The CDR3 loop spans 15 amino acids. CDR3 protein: CASSPEGTTNEKLFF. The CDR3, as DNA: TGTGCCAGCAGCCCAGAGGGAACAACTAATGAAAAACTGTTTTTT.

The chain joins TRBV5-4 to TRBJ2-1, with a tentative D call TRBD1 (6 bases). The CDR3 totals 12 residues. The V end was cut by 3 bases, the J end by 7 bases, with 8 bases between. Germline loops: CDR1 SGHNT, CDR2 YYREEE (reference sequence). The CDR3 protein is CASSWDINEQFF. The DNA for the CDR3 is TGTGCCAGCAGCTGGGACATTAATGAGCAGTTCTTC.

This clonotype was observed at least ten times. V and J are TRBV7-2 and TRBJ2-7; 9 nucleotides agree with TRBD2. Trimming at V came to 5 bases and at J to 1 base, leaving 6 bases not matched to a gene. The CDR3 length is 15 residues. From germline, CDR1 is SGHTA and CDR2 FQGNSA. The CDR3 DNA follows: TGTGCCAGCAGCCCCCGACTAGCGGCTTCCTACGAGCAGTACTTC. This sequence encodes CASSPRLAASYEQYF.

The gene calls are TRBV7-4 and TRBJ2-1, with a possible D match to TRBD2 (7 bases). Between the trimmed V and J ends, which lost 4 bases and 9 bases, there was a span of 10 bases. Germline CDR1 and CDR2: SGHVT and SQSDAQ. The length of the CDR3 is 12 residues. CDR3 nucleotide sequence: TGTGCCAGCAGCTGGAGGGGGGGTGAGCAGTTCTTC. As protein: CASSWRGGEQFF.

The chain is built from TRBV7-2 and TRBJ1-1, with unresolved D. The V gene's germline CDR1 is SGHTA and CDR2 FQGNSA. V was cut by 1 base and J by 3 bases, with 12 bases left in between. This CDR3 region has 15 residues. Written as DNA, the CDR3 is TGTGCCAGCAGCTTAGTCGGGGTTACGGACACTGAAGCTTTCTTT. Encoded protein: CASSLVGVTDTEAFF.